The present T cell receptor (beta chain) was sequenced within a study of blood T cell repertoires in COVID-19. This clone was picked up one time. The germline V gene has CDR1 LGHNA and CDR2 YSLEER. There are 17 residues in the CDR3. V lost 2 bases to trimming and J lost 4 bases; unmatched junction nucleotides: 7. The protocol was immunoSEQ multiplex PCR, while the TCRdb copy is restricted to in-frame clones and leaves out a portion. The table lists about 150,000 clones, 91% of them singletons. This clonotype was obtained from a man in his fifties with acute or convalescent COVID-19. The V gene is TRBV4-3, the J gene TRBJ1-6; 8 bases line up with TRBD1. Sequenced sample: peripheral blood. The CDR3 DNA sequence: TGCGCCAGCAGCCAAACTAGACAGGGGATATATAATTCACCCCTCCACTTT. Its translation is CASSQTRQGIYNSPLHF.